The 24 T cell receptor beta chains below were found in one sample sequenced in a study of blood T cell repertoires in COVID-19. Only in-frame clones appear in the TCRdb table, and some are missing; sequencing was by immunoSEQ multiplex PCR. The sample lists about 310,000 clones; 85% were seen once. Material: PBMCs or T cells enriched from blood (not recorded which). These receptors were obtained from a woman in her twenties or thirties who had been exposed to COVID-19.

The rearrangement links TRBV12-3 or TRBV12-4 to TRBJ2-7; D is perhaps TRBD1 (5 bases). Trimming pared 6 bases from V and 2 bases from J, leaving 11 bases between. The CDR3 is 13 amino acids. The CDR3 region has the DNA TGTGCCAGCAGCGCCCTCAGGGCCTACGAGCAGTACTTC. Its translation: CASSALRAYEQYF.

The CDR3 sequence: CSAYPPEQFF. CDR3 nucleotides: TGCAGTGCATATCCTCCCGAGCAGTTCTTC. This chain links TRBV20-1 with TRBJ2-1; D is ambiguous. V shed 6 bases and J shed 10 bases, with 10 bases lying between them. The germline CDR1 and CDR2 sequences are DFQATT and SNEGSKA (reference sequence). There are 10 residues in the CDR3.

This clone occurred a few times. The V call is TRBV7-9, the J call TRBJ2-2; D is possibly TRBD1 (5 bases). CDR1 and CDR2 from the germline V gene are SEHNR and FQNEAQ (reference sequence). CDR3 size: 13 residues. Trimming removed 5 bases at V and 1 base at J, with 5 bases between. The CDR3 region has the DNA TGTGCCAGCAGCCAGGGGAACACCGGGGAGCTGTTTTTT. Protein: CASSQGNTGELFF.

This chain uses TRBV6-5 with TRBJ2-7, with 10 bases aligning to TRBD1. The CDR3 runs 14 residues. J was trimmed by 4 bases and V by 6 bases; bases with no gene match: 6. Per the germline V gene, CDR1 is MNHEY and CDR2 is SVGAGI. CDR3 nucleotide sequence: TGTGCCAGCAGGGGGACAGGGGTGGGGTACGAGCAGTACTTC. It is translated as CASRGTGVGYEQYF.

The V gene is TRBV27, the J gene TRBJ2-1; 7 nucleotides match TRBD2. The CDR3 runs 12 residues. The germline gives CDR1 MNHEY, CDR2 SMNVEV (reference sequence). V lost 3 bases, J lost 9 bases, and 2 bases stayed unmatched. The CDR3 bases are TGTGCCAGCAGTTTCGCGGGAGTTGAGCAGTTCTTC. Translating it yields CASSFAGVEQFF.

The chain links TRBV4-2 to TRBJ2-6; D might be TRBD1 (6 bases). Trimming took 0 bases from V and 4 from J, leaving 7 bases between them. This CDR3 has 15 residues. The germline CDR1 and CDR2 sequences are LGHNA and YNFKEQ. CDR3 region: CASSQEGTGANVLTF. The CDR3 DNA reads TGTGCCAGCAGCCAAGAAGGGACAGGGGCCAACGTCCTGACTTTC.

This chain uses TRBV9 with TRBJ1-6; 8 bases align to TRBD1. Losses at the gene ends were 0 bases for V and 8 bases for J; bases not matched to a gene: 7. This CDR3 is built from 16 residues. Per the germline V gene, CDR1 is SGDLS and CDR2 is YYNGEE. The CDR3 nucleotides read TGTGCCAGCAGCGTAGAGGTACAGGGGGTTTATTCACCCCTCCACTTT. It encodes CASSVEVQGVYSPLHF.

The chain has TRBV2 and TRBJ2-7; weak D call: TRBD2 (5 bases). CDR1 is SNHLY, CDR2 FYNNEI, per germline. V gave up 6 bases and J gave up 4 bases, with 16 bases separating them. This CDR3 has 14 amino acids. DNA of the CDR3: TGTGCCAGCAGGGTGTCTGTGGGAGAATACGAGCAGTACTTC. Translating gives CASRVSVGEYEQYF.

The gene calls are TRBV4-1 and TRBJ2-7; 9 positions agree with TRBD1. This CDR3 comprises 16 residues. With 2 bases clipped from V and 3 bases from J, the junction kept 8 bases outside the gene matches. CDR1 MGHRA and CDR2 YSYEKL come from the germline V gene. The CDR3 here is CASSQPGTGSRYEQYF. CDR3 in DNA: TGCGCCAGCAGCCAACCGGGGACAGGGAGCCGCTACGAGCAGTACTTC.

The chain links TRBV27 to TRBJ1-2; D may be TRBD1 (6 bases). V lost 3 bases and J 6 bases, leaving 17 bases between the germline ends. There are 15 residues in the CDR3. CDR1 and CDR2 (germline): MNHEY, SMNVEV (reference sequence). The CDR3 sequence is CASSFRDTERNGYTF. The CDR3 DNA is TGTGCCAGCAGTTTTAGGGACACGGAGAGAAATGGCTACACCTTC.

V and J are TRBV27 and TRBJ1-2, with 9 nucleotides matching TRBD1. Losses at the gene ends were 5 bases for V and 4 bases for J; bases not matched to a gene: 8. This CDR3 spans 15 amino acids. CDR1 is MNHEY and CDR2 is SMNVEV in the germline V gene (reference sequence). DNA of the CDR3: TGTGCCAGCAGTCTCACAGGGGGCGAAAGCTATGGCTACACCTTC. Translated, it gives CASSLTGGESYGYTF.

V and J are TRBV5-1 and TRBJ2-2; 7 bases match TRBD1. The V gene's germline CDR1 is SGHRS and CDR2 YFSETQ. Unmatched junction bases numbered 5, after V lost 5 bases and J lost 4 bases. This CDR3 is 14 amino acids long. The CDR3, as DNA: TGCGCCAGCAGGGAGACAGGGCCCACCGGGGAGCTGTTTTTT. Translated: CASRETGPTGELFF.

The CDR3 sequence is CASSVLQGGNSPLHF. The DNA for the CDR3 is TGTGCCAGCAGTGTTCTACAGGGGGGCAATTCACCCCTCCACTTT. The chain links TRBV25-1 to TRBJ1-6, with 8 bases that match TRBD1. The junction had 6 bases not matched to a gene; V was cut back by 4 bases and J by 7 bases. The CDR3 sequence is 15 residues long. Germline V gene data show CDR1 as MGHDK and CDR2 as SYGVNS.

V is TRBV21-1 and J is TRBJ2-1; the DNA was not compared with TRBD2, the D call given in the table. TRBV21-1 constitutes a pseudogene. This CDR3 comprises 14 residues. The CDR3 DNA is TGTGCCAGCAACCTCGACTCCCTACGCAATGAGCAGTTCTTC. This translates into CASNLDSLRNEQFF.

V and J are TRBV7-6 and TRBJ2-1; 8 nucleotides align to TRBD2. V lost 1 base to trimming and J lost 10 bases; unmatched junction nucleotides: 6. CDR1 is SGHVS and CDR2 is FNYEAQ in the germline V gene. CDR3 length: 14 amino acids. The CDR3 DNA reads TGTGCCAGCAGCTTAGACCCGGGAGGGGGAGAGCAGTTCTTC. Residues: CASSLDPGGGEQFF.

The V gene is TRBV7-9, the J gene TRBJ2-4; maybe TRBD2 (6 bases). Germline CDR1 and CDR2: SEHNR and FQNEAQ (reference sequence). The germline V and J ends were trimmed by 5 bases and 0 bases, with 14 bases remaining between them. This CDR3 comprises 16 residues. The CDR3 nucleotides are TGTGCCAGCAGCCCGCGGACTATTACAGCCAAAAACATTCAGTACTTC. Translated, it gives CASSPRTITAKNIQYF.

The rearrangement joins TRBV4-1 to TRBJ2-3; 8 positions match TRBD2. The germline V gene encodes CDR1 MGHRA and CDR2 YSYEKL. The CDR3 consists of 16 residues. V shed 5 bases, J shed 2 bases, and the junction held 9 bases outside the gene matches. CDR3 sequence: CASSSRGSGVTDTQYF. In DNA, the CDR3 is TGCGCCAGCAGCTCGAGGGGTAGCGGGGTCACAGATACGCAGTATTTT.

V is TRBV5-4 and J is TRBJ1-4; 7 bases are a match to TRBD1. From germline, CDR1 is SGHNT and CDR2 YYREEE (reference sequence). The V gene end was trimmed by 2 bases and the J gene end by 7 bases; junction bases not matched to a gene: 5. CDR3 length equals 14 residues. Written as DNA, the CDR3 is TGTGCCAGCAGCTTATCAGGGGGAGTTGAAAAACTGTTTTTT. The encoded protein is CASSLSGGVEKLFF.

This chain links TRBV7-8 with TRBJ1-2; no reliable D call. Trimming removed 1 base from V and 8 bases from J, with 17 bases in between. Germline V gene data show CDR1 as SGHVS and CDR2 as FQNEAQ. The CDR3 consists of 15 residues. Here the CDR3 reads CASSLVWTRREGYTF. The CDR3 DNA is TGTGCCAGCAGCTTAGTTTGGACTCGACGGGAGGGCTACACCTTC.

V gene TRBV5-1 combines with J gene TRBJ2-1; TRBD2 matches at 8 bases. V shed 4 bases and J 5 bases; nucleotides not matched to a gene: 5. There are 14 residues in the CDR3. The V gene's germline CDR1 is SGHRS and CDR2 YFSETQ. The DNA of the CDR3 is TGCGCCAGCAGCCCTATAGCGGGGAACAATGAGCAGTTCTTC. This sequence encodes CASSPIAGNNEQFF.

The chain carries TRBV28 and TRBJ2-7, with 10 bases identical to TRBD2. There are 17 residues in the CDR3. CDR1 is MDHEN and CDR2 is SYDVKM in the germline V gene. The J segment lost 2 bases and the V segment lost 1 base, leaving 8 bases of the junction unmatched. CDR3 protein: CASSLSSGRISTYEQYF. CDR3 in DNA: TGTGCCAGCAGTTTATCTAGCGGGAGAATTAGTACCTACGAGCAGTACTTC. Full variable domain (missing parts from reference TRBV28 and TRBJ2-7): DVKVTQSSRYLVKRTGEKVFLECVQDMDHENMFWYRQDPGLGLRLIYFSYDVKMKEKGDIPEGYSVSREKKERFSLILESASTNQTSMYLCASSLSSGRISTYEQYFGPGTRLTVT.

This clone was observed many times. This chain links TRBV7-9 with TRBJ2-1; D unclear. The CDR3 is 16 residues long. CDR1 is SEHNR, CDR2 FQNEAQ, per germline (reference sequence). Trimming cost V 0 bases and J 0 bases, with 9 bases left between them. The CDR3 reads CASSLAGTVSYNEQFF. The CDR3 DNA reads TGTGCCAGCAGCTTAGCCGGAACAGTCTCCTACAATGAGCAGTTCTTC.

The rearrangement uses TRBV28 and TRBJ1-5; D might be TRBD1 (6 bases). The CDR3 contains 15 residues. Between the trimmed V and J ends, which lost 3 bases and 7 bases, there was a span of 16 bases. Germline V gene lookup returns CDR1 MDHEN and CDR2 SYDVKM. The CDR3 loop reads CASSFYGQFTQPQHF. Here the CDR3 DNA reads TGTGCCAGCAGTTTTTACGGACAGTTCACCCAGCCCCAGCATTTT.

This clone was seen a handful of times. This rearrangement joins TRBV3-1 (or the pseudogene TRBV3-2) to TRBJ2-2, with TRBD2 matching 10 bases. The CDR3 spans 14 residues. The junction had 8 bases not matched to a gene; V was cut back by 8 bases and J by 8 bases. Germline V lookup: CDR1 LGHDT, CDR2 YNNKEL (reference sequence). The CDR3 coding sequence is TGTGCCAGCGAGGCCAGCGGGGGGGCTGGGGAGCTGTTTTTT. It codes for CASEASGGAGELFF.